The rows below give T cell receptor beta chains drawn from one sample of a study of OX40 agonist ivuxolimab in advanced cancers. Sequencing used immunoSEQ multiplex PCR; TCRdb keeps in-frame clones, though not all of them. The repertoire holds tens of thousands of clones, with 75% to 85% as singletons. Sequenced material: CD4+ or CD8+ T cells sorted from blood, taken in a trial of the OX40 agonist ivuxolimab. The receptors stem from an adult with an advanced solid tumor such as melanoma, head and neck, liver or kidney cancer. Both conserved end residues are part of each CDR3. A D gene is named only where the DNA matches it firmly. Size values are once, few and many counts, or a class for expanded clones, and some rows have none.

DNA: TGTGCCAGCAGCTTAGGGCATCAGGCTAACTATGGCTACACCTTC; CDR3: CASSLGHQANYGYTF; V: TRBV7-2; D: .; size: .; J: TRBJ1-2
DNA: TGTGCCAGCAGTGAAGGGGGGATCAGCCCCCAGCATTTT; CDR3: CASSEGGISPQHF; V: TRBV6-5; D: .; size: .; J: TRBJ1-5
DNA: TGTGCCAGCAGCCCGGGACAGAATTCACCCCTCCACTTT; CDR3: CASSPGQNSPLHF; V: TRBV7-7; D: TRBD1; size: once; J: TRBJ1-6
DNA: TGTGCCAGCAGTAAGCGGTCCCCACAAGAGACCCAGTACTTC; CDR3: CASSKRSPQETQYF; V: TRBV6-5; D: .; size: .; J: TRBJ2-5
DNA: TGTGCCAGTAGTATTACCTGGGGGGAACCGGGCACTGAAGCTTTCTTT; CDR3: CASSITWGEPGTEAFF; V: TRBV19; D: .; size: .; J: TRBJ1-1
DNA: TGCGCCAGCAGCTCGGACGGACAGCTTAGCACAGATACGCAGTATTTT; CDR3: CASSSDGQLSTDTQYF; V: TRBV5-1; D: .; size: .; J: TRBJ2-3
DNA: TGTGCCAGCAGCTTATCAGGTCGACTAGCGGGAGGTTACGAGCAGTACTTC; CDR3: CASSLSGRLAGGYEQYF; V: TRBV7-2; D: TRBD2; size: .; J: TRBJ2-7
DNA: TGTGCCAGCAGCGAAGCGGGACAGGGTTACAATGAGCAGTTCTTC; CDR3: CASSEAGQGYNEQFF; V: TRBV6-1; D: TRBD1; size: .; J: TRBJ2-1
DNA: TGTGCCAGCGGTAGGGCTGAAGCTTTCTTT; CDR3: CASGRAEAFF; V: TRBV6-5; D: .; size: few; J: TRBJ1-1
DNA: TGTGCCAGCAGCCCAAGAGGGGACAGTAACTATGGCTACACCTTC; CDR3: CASSPRGDSNYGYTF; V: TRBV5-4; D: TRBD1; size: .; J: TRBJ1-2
DNA: TGTGCCAGCAGTGAAGGGCCCGGCTATGGCTACACCTTC; CDR3: CASSEGPGYGYTF; V: TRBV2; D: .; size: .; J: TRBJ1-2
DNA: TGTGCCAGTAATTTGGGGACAGGGTACACAGATACGCAGTATTTT; CDR3: CASNLGTGYTDTQYF; V: TRBV27; D: TRBD1; size: .; J: TRBJ2-3
DNA: TGTGCCAGCTCACCATACTCAGACTACGAGCAGTACTTC; CDR3: CASSPYSDYEQYF; V: TRBV18; D: .; size: .; J: TRBJ2-7
DNA: TGCGCCAGCAGCTTGGCCGACAGGGACTATGGCTACACCTTC; CDR3: CASSLADRDYGYTF; V: TRBV5-1; D: TRBD1; size: .; J: TRBJ1-2
DNA: TGTGCCAGTAGTATAGCCGGCGCAGGGGTTGGTGTCCAAGAGACCCAGTACTTC; CDR3: CASSIAGAGVGVQETQYF; V: TRBV19; D: .; size: .; J: TRBJ2-5
DNA: TGTGCCAGTAGATTAGGGAGACGCAATCAGCCCCAGCATTTT; CDR3: CASRLGRRNQPQHF; V: TRBV19; D: .; size: .; J: TRBJ1-5
DNA: TGTGCCAGCAGCGGGGACCCCGCGGGGACCCAGTACTTC; CDR3: CASSGDPAGTQYF; V: TRBV7-2; D: .; size: .; J: TRBJ2-5
DNA: TGTGCCAGTAGTAGACAGAAGGACACCGGGGAGCTGTTTTTT; CDR3: CASSRQKDTGELFF; V: TRBV19; D: .; size: .; J: TRBJ2-2
DNA: TGTGCCAGCAGTGAAAGACAGGGGGGGGCCTACGAGCAGTACTTC; CDR3: CASSERQGGAYEQYF; V: TRBV2; D: TRBD1; size: .; J: TRBJ2-7
DNA: TGTGCCAGCAGCAGACAATCCTACAATGAGCAGTTCTTC; CDR3: CASSRQSYNEQFF; V: TRBV6-6; D: .; size: .; J: TRBJ2-1
DNA: TGTGCCAGCCCCTGCCGAGGAGGTGGAGAGACCCAGTACTTC; CDR3: CASPCRGGGETQYF; V: TRBV28; D: .; size: .; J: TRBJ2-5
DNA: TGTGCCAGCAGCTTGAGGGGGGAGAAGACCCAGTACTTC; CDR3: CASSLRGEKTQYF; V: TRBV5-5; D: .; size: .; J: TRBJ2-5
DNA: TGTGCCAGCAGCTTACACACCCCGCCCTACGAGCAGTACTTC; CDR3: CASSLHTPPYEQYF; V: TRBV7-8; D: .; size: .; J: TRBJ2-7
DNA: TGTGCCAGCAGTTTCCTTCGGGACTTATACAATGAGCAGTTCTTC; CDR3: CASSFLRDLYNEQFF; V: TRBV27; D: .; size: .; J: TRBJ2-1
DNA: TGTGCCAGCAGTGAAAAAGCCTTGAGGGGCCTCATGGGGGGCTACACCTTC; CDR3: CASSEKALRGLMGGYTF; V: TRBV2; D: .; size: .; J: TRBJ1-2
DNA: TGTGCCAGCAGAACTAGCGGGGCGGTAGATACGCAGTATTTT; CDR3: CASRTSGAVDTQYF; V: TRBV2; D: TRBD2; size: .; J: TRBJ2-3
DNA: TGTGCCAGCAGTTTATATGGTTACGGGGACCTAAACACTGAAGCTTTCTTT; CDR3: CASSLYGYGDLNTEAFF; V: TRBV28; D: .; size: .; J: TRBJ1-1
DNA: TGTGCCAGCAGCTTACAAGCGGGAGTGGTCCACGAGCAGTACTTC; CDR3: CASSLQAGVVHEQYF; V: TRBV7-2; D: TRBD2; size: .; J: TRBJ2-7
DNA: TGTGCCACCAGCTCTTGGGGGGGCTACACCTTC; CDR3: CATSSWGGYTF; V: TRBV15; D: .; size: .; J: TRBJ1-2
DNA: TGCGCCAGCAGTGTGCTAGCGGGAGGCGCCCCCTACGAGCAGTACTTC; CDR3: CASSVLAGGAPYEQYF; V: TRBV5-1; D: TRBD2; size: once; J: TRBJ2-7
DNA: TGCGCCAGCAGCTTGGCTACTAGCCGACGAACAGATACGCAGTATTTT; CDR3: CASSLATSRRTDTQYF; V: TRBV5-1; D: .; size: .; J: TRBJ2-3
DNA: TGTGCCAGTAGTATTGGAGGGCAAGAGACCCAGTACTTC; CDR3: CASSIGGQETQYF; V: TRBV19; D: .; size: .; J: TRBJ2-5
DNA: TGTGCCAGCAGCTTAGTAGGGGGCTTATATAACACTGAAGCTTTCTTT; CDR3: CASSLVGGLYNTEAFF; V: TRBV7-2; D: TRBD1; size: .; J: TRBJ1-1
DNA: TGTGCCAGCAGCAGAAACTTTGAAGCTTTCTTT; CDR3: CASSRNFEAFF; V: TRBV21-1; D: .; size: once; J: TRBJ1-1
DNA: TGTGCCAGCAGGCGACAGGCGGATGAGCAGTACTTC; CDR3: CASRRQADEQYF; V: TRBV2; D: .; size: .; J: TRBJ2-7
DNA: TGTGCCAGCAGCTTAGGACGGAGCTCCTACGAGCAGTACTTC; CDR3: CASSLGRSSYEQYF; V: TRBV7-8; D: .; size: .; J: TRBJ2-7
DNA: TGCGCCAGCAGCTTGGATTTAACTGAAGCTTTCTTT; CDR3: CASSLDLTEAFF; V: TRBV5-1; D: .; size: .; J: TRBJ1-1
DNA: TGTGCCAGCAGCCAGGGCCCCTTGCTAGTCTTT; CDR3: CASSQGPLLVF; V: TRBV6-1; D: .; size: .; J: TRBJ1-1
DNA: TGTGCCAGCAGTAGGGACAGGGGAATCTACAATGAGCAGTTCTTC; CDR3: CASSRDRGIYNEQFF; V: TRBV6-5; D: TRBD1; size: once; J: TRBJ2-1
DNA: TGTGCCAGCTCAGTCCGGGACGGCCGCACAGATACGCAGTATTTT; CDR3: CASSVRDGRTDTQYF; V: TRBV18; D: .; size: .; J: TRBJ2-3
DNA: TGTGCCAGCAGCCAAGGTTGGAACAATGAGCAGTTCTTC; CDR3: CASSQGWNNEQFF; V: TRBV14; D: .; size: .; J: TRBJ2-1
DNA: TGTGCCAGCAGCTCACCTGGGACTGTCTTCTACGAGCAGTACTTC; CDR3: CASSSPGTVFYEQYF; V: TRBV6-5; D: .; size: .; J: TRBJ2-7
DNA: TGTGCCAGCAGTCTCACGACAGGGGGCCACTACGAGCAGTACTTC; CDR3: CASSLTTGGHYEQYF; V: TRBV6-1; D: TRBD1; size: .; J: TRBJ2-7
DNA: TGTGCCAGCAGCCCCCAAACTAGCGGACAAGAGACCCAGTACTTC; CDR3: CASSPQTSGQETQYF; V: TRBV4-2; D: TRBD2; size: .; J: TRBJ2-5
DNA: TGCGCCAGCAGCCCCGGGATGCTTATGGAGACCCAGTACTTC; CDR3: CASSPGMLMETQYF; V: TRBV5-1; D: .; size: .; J: TRBJ2-5